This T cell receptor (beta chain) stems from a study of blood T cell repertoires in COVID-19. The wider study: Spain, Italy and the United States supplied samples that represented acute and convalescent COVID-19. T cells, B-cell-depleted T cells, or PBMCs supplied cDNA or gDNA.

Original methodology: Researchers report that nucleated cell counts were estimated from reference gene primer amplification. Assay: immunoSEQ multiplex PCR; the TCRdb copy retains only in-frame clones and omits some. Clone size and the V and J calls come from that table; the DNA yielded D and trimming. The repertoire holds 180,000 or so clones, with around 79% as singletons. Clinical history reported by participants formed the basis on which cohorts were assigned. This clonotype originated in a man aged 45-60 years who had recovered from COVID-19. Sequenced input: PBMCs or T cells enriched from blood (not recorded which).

DNA of the CDR3: TGTGCCAGCTCACCGGGACTAGCGGAAATGGAGTGGGAGACCCAGTACTTC. Protein sequence: CASSPGLAEMEWETQYF. This rearrangement joins TRBV18 to TRBJ2-5; 11 nucleotides line up with TRBD2. CDR1 and CDR2 from the germline V gene are KGHSH and LQKENI. V was pared by 3 bases and J by 5 bases, with 11 bases of the junction left unmatched. The CDR3 loop spans 17 amino acids.